This T cell receptor (beta chain) was sequenced in a study of control samples from healthy donors and cancer patients. Repertoires were generated with immunoSEQ multiplex PCR, while TCRdb's copy carries only in-frame clones and drops some. The sample yields 100,000 to 150,000 clones, around 90% seen once. Germline CDR1 reads LNHDA; CDR2 reads SQIVND (reference sequence). Trimming stripped 3 bases from V and 0 bases from J, with 18 bases between. This CDR3 contains 18 residues. The genes are TRBV19 and TRBJ1-5, with D perhaps TRBD1 (5 bases). The clonotype originates from a man between 18 and 35 years old in good health. The sample taken for sequencing was blood. For the CDR3, the DNA is TGTGCCAGTAGTATGATCGGGGCCCTAAGTAATAGCAATCAGCCCCAGCATTTT. Translated: CASSMIGALSNSNQPQHF. Full variable domain (rest looked up from reference TRBV19 and TRBJ1-5): DGGITQSPKYLFRKEGQNVTLSCEQNLNHDAMYWYRQDPGQGLRLIYYSQIVNDFQKGDIAEGYSVSREKKESFPLTVTSAQKNPTAFYLCASSMIGALSNSNQPQHFGDGTRLSIL.